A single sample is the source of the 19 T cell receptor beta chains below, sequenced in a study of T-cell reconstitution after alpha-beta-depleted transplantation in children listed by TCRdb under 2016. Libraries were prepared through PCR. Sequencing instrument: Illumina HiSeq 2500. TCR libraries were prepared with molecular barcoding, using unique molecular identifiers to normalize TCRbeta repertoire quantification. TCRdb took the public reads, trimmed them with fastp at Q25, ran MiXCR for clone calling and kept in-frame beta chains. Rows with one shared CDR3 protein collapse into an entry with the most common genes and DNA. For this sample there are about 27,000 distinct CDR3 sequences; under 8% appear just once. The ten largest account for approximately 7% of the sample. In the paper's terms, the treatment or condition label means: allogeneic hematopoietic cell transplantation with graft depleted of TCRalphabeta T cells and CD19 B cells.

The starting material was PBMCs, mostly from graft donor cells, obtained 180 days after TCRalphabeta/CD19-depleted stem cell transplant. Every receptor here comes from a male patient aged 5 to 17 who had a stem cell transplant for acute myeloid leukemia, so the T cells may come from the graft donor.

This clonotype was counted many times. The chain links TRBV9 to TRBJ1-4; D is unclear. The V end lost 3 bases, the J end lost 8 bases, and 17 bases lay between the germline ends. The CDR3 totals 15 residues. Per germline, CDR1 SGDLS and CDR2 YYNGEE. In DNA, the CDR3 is TGTGCCAGCAGCGCCCTTGGCGGTCTTAGGGAAAAACTGTTTTTT. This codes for CASSALGGLREKLFF.

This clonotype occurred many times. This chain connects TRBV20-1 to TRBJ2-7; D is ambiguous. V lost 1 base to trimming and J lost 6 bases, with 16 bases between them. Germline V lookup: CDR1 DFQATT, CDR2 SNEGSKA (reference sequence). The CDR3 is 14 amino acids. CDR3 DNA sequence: TGCAGTGCTAGAGCGGACCCGTTTCGTTCCGAGCAGTACTTC. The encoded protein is CSARADPFRSEQYF.

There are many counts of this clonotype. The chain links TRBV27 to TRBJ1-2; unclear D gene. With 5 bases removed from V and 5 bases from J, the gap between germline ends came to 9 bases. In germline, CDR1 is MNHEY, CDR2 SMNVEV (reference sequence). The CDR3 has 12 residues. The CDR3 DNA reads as TGTGCCAGCAGTGGCCCATTTTATGGCTACACCTTC. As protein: CASSGPFYGYTF.

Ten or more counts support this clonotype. Written as DNA, the CDR3 is TGTGCCAGCAGCTTCGGCCTGAGCGCCGGAAACACCATATATTTT. Residues: CASSFGLSAGNTIYF. The genes are TRBV5-4 and TRBJ1-3; no firm D call. Germline CDR1 and CDR2: SGHNT and YYREEE (reference sequence). Deletions cut 2 bases from V and 4 bases from J, with 13 bases between. The CDR3 sequence is 15 residues long.

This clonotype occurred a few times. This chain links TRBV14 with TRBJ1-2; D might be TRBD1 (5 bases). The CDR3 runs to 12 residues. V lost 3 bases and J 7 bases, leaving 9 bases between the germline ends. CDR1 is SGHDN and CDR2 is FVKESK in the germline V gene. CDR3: CASSQGQSGYTF. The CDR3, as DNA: TGTGCCAGCAGCCAGGGGCAGTCTGGCTACACCTTC.

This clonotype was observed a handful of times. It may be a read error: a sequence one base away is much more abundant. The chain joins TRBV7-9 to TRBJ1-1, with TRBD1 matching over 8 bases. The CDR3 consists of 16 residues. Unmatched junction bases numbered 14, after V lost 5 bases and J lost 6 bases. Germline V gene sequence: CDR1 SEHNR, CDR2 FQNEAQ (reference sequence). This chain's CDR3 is CASSPNPGGGVSEAFF. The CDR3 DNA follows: TGTGCCAGCAGCCCGAACCCAGGGGGCGGAGTGTCTGAAGCTTTCTTT.

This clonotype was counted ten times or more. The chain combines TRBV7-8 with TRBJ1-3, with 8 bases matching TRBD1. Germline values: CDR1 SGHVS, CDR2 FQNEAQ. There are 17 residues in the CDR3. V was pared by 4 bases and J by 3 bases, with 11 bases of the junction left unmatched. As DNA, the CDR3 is TGTGCCAGCAGCTCGTTTGACAGGGGAGTTGGTGGAAACACCATATATTTT. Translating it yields CASSSFDRGVGGNTIYF.

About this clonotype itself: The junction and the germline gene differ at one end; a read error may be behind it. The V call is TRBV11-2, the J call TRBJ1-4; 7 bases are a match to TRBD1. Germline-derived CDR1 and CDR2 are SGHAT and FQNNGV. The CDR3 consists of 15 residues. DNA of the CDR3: TGTGGCAGCAGCTTGACGGGACAGATGGGGGAAAAACTGTTTTTT. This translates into CGSSLTGQMGEKLFF.

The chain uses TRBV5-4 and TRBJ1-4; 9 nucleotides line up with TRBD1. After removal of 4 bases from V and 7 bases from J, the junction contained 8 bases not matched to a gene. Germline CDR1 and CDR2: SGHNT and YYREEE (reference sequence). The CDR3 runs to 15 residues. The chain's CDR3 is CASSTGQGFGEKLFF. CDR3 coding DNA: TGTGCCAGCAGCACCGGACAGGGGTTTGGTGAAAAACTGTTTTTT.

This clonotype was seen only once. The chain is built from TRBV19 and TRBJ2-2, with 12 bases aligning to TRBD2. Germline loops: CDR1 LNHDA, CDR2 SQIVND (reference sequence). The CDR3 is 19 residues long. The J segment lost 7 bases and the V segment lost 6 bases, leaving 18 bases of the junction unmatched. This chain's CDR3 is CASSPGLAGPRAVGGELFF. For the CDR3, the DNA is TGTGCCAGTAGCCCCGGACTAGCGGGACCACGAGCGGTTGGCGGGGAGCTGTTTTTT.

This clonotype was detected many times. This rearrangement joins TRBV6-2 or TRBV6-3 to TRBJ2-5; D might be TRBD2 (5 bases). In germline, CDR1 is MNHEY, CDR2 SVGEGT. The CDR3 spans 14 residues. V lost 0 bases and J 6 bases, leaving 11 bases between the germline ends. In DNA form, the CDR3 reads TGTGCCAGCAGTTACTCGAGGACTCGGCAGACCCAGTACTTC. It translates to CASSYSRTRQTQYF.

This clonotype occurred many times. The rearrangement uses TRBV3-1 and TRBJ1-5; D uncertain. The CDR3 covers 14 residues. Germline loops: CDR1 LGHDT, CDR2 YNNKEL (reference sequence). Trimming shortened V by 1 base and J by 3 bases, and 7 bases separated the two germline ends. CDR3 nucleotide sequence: TGTGCCAGCAGCCAAGTGAGGGACAATCAGCCCCAGCATTTT. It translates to CASSQVRDNQPQHF. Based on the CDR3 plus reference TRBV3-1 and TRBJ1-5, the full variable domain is DTAVSQTPKYLVTQMGNDKSIKCEQNLGHDTMYWYKQDSKKFLKIMFSYNNKELIINETVPNRFSPKSPDKAHLNLHINSLELGDSAVYFCASSQVRDNQPQHFGDGTRLSIL.

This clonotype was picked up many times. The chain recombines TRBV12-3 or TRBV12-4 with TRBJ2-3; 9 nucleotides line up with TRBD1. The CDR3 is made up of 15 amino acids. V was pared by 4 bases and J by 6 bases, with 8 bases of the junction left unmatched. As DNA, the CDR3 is TGTGCCAGCAGTTCCCGGACAGGGGCGAAGGATACGCAGTATTTT. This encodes CASSSRTGAKDTQYF.

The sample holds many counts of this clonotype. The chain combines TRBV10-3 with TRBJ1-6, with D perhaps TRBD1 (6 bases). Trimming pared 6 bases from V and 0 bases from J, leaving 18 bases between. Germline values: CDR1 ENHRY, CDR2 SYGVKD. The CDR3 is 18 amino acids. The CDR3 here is CAIRETPTGSSYNSPLHF. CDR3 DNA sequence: TGTGCCATCAGAGAGACGCCGACAGGTAGCTCCTATAATTCACCCCTCCACTTT.

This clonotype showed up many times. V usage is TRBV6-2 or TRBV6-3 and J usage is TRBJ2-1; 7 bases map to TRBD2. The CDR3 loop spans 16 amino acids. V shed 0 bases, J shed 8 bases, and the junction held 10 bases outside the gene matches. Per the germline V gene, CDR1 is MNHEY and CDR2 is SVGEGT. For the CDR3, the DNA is TGTGCCAGCAGTTACTCGGGACTACCCTCCGTCTATGAGCAGTTCTTC. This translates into CASSYSGLPSVYEQFF.

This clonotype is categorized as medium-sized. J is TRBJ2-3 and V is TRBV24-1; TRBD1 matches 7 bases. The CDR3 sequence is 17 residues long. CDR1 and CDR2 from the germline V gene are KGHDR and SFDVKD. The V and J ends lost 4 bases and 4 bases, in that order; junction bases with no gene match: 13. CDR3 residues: CATSDPSTGMRADTQYF. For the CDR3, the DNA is TGTGCCACCAGTGACCCTTCGACAGGGATGAGAGCAGATACGCAGTATTTT.

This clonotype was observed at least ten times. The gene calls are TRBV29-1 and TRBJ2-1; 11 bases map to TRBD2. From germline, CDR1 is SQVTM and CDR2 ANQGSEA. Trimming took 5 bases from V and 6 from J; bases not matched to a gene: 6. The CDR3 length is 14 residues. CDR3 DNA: TGCAGCGTTCAGGTAACTAGCGGGAGCAATGAGCAGTTCTTC. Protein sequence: CSVQVTSGSNEQFF.

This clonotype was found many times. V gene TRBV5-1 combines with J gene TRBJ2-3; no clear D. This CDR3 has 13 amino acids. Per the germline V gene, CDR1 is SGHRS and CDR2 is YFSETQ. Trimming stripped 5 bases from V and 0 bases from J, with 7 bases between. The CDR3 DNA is TGCGCCAGCAGGGCTTACAGCACAGATACGCAGTATTTT. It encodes CASRAYSTDTQYF.

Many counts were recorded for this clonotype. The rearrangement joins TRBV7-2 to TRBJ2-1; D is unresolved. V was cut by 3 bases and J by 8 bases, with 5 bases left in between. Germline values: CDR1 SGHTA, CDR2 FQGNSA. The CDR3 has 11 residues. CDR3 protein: CASSFSYEQFF. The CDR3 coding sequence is TGTGCCAGCAGCTTTAGCTATGAGCAGTTCTTC.